These 2 T cell receptor beta chains were sequenced from one sample in a study of T-cell reconstitution after alpha-beta-depleted transplantation in children. The TCRbeta library incorporated unique molecular identifiers. One entry per CDR3 protein results from TCRdb running MiXCR on the PCR reads. The sample contains more than 400,000 distinct CDR3 sequences, over 10% of which appear only once. Material: PBMCs, mostly from graft donor cells, obtained 180 days after TCRalphabeta/CD19-depleted stem cell transplant. Every receptor here comes from a female patient aged 2-9 years who had a stem cell transplant for aplastic anemia, so the T cells may come from the graft donor.

Many counts were recorded for this clonotype. This CDR3 is CAITPRGTPTYNEQFF. As DNA, the CDR3 is TGTGCCATCACTCCTCGCGGGACACCCACCTACAATGAGCAGTTCTTC. V gene TRBV10-3 combines with J gene TRBJ2-1; tentatively, D is TRBD1 or TRBD2 (6 bases each). This CDR3 is built from 16 residues. The V and J ends lost 7 bases and 2 bases respectively, with 18 bases between them. Germline V gene sequence: CDR1 ENHRY, CDR2 SYGVKD.

This clonotype was observed a handful of times. J is TRBJ2-5 and V is TRBV20-1; D is perhaps TRBD1 (6 bases). The V end was cut by 3 bases, the J end by 7 bases, with 15 bases between. Germline V gene lookup returns CDR1 DFQATT and CDR2 SNEGSKA (reference sequence). This CDR3 has 13 amino acids. The CDR3 DNA is TGCAGTGCTAGGGAGAGACAGGCAGGGACCCAGTACTTC. Its protein is CSARERQAGTQYF.